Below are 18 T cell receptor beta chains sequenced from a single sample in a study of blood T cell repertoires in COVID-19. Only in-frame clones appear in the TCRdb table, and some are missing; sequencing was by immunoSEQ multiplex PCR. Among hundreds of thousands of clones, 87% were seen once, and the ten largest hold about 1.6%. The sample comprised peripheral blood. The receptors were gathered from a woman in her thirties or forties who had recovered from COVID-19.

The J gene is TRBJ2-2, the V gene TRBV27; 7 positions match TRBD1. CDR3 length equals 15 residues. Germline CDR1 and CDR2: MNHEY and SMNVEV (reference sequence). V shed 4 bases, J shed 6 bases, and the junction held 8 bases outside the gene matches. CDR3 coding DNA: TGTGCCAGCAGTTCAGCCGCGACAGGGTCCGGGGAGCTGTTTTTT. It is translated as CASSSAATGSGELFF.

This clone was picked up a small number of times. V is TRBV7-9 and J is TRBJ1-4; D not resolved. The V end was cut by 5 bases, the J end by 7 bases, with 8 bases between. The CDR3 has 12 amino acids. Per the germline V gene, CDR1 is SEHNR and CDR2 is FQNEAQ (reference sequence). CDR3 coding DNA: TGTGCCAGCAGCCCGGGAGGTGAAAAACTGTTTTTT. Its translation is CASSPGGEKLFF.

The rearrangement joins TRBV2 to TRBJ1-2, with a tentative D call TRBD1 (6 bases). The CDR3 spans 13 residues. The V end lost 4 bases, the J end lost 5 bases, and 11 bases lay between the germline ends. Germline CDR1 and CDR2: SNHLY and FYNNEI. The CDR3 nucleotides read TGTGCCAGCAGTGCAGGGGTGCTGTATGGCTACACCTTC. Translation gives CASSAGVLYGYTF.

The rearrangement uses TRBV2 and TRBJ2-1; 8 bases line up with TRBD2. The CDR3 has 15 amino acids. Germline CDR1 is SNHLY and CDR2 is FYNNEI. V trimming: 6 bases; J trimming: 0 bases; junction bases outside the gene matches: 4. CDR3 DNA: TGTGCCAGCAGCAGCGGGGGCCACTCCTACAATGAGCAGTTCTTC. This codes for CASSSGGHSYNEQFF.

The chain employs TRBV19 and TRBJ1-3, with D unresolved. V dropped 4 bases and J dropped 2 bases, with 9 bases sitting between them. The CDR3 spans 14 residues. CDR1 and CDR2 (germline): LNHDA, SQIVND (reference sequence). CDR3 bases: TGTGCCAGTAGTACCATGGCAGCTGGAAACACCATATATTTT. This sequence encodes CASSTMAAGNTIYF.

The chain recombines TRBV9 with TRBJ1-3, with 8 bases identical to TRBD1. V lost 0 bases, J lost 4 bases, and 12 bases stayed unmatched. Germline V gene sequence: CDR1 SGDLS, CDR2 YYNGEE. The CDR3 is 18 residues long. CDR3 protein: CASSVGSGQGAGGNTIYF. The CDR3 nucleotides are TGTGCCAGCAGCGTAGGGTCGGGGCAGGGGGCAGGCGGAAACACCATATATTTT.

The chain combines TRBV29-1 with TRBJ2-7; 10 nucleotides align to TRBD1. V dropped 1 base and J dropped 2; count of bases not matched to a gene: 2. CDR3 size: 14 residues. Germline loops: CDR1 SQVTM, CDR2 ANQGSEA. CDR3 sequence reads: CSVEAGQGTYEQYF. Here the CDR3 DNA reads TGCAGCGTTGAAGCGGGACAGGGGACCTACGAGCAGTACTTC.

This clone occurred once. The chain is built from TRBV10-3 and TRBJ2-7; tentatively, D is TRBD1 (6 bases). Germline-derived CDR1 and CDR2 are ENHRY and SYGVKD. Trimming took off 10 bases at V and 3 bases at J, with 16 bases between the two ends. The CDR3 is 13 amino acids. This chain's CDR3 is CATKPGAGYEQYF. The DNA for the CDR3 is TGTGCCACCAAGCCAGGGGCGGGCTACGAGCAGTACTTC.

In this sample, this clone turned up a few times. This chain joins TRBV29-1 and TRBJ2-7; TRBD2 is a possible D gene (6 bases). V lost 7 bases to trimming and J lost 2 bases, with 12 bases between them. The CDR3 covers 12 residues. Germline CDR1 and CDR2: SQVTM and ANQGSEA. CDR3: CSAGDGTYEQYF. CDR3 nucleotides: TGCAGCGCGGGGGACGGGACCTACGAGCAGTACTTC.

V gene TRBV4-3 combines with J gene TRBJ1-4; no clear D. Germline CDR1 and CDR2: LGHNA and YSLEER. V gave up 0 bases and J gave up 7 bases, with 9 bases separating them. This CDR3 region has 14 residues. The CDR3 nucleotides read TGCGCCAGCAGCCAAGAATGGACTGTTGAAAAACTGTTTTTT. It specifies CASSQEWTVEKLFF.

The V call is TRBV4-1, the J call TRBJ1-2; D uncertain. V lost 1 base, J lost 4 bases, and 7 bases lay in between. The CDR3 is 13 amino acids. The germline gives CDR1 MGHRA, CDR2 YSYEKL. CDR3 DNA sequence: TGCGCCAGCAGCCAAGCCTCGGGCTATGGCTACACCTTC. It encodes CASSQASGYGYTF.

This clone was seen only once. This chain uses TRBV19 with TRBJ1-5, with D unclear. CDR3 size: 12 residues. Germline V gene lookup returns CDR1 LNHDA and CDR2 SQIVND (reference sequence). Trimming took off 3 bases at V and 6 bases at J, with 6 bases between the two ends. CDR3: CASSIGLQPQHF. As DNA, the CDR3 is TGTGCCAGTAGTATCGGACTTCAGCCCCAGCATTTT.

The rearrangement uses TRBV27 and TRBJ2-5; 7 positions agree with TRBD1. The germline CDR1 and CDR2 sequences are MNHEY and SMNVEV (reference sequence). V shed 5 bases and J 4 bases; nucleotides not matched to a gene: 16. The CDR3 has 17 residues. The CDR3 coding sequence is TGTGCCAGCAGTCCCCTCGTCCGGGACAGAAGGAGAGAGACCCAGTACTTC. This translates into CASSPLVRDRRRETQYF.

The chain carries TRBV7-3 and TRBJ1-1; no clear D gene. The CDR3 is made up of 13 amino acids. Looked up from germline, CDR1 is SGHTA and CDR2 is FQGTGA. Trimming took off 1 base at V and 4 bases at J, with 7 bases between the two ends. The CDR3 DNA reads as TGTGCCAGCAGCTTAAGCGGTGCCACTGAAGCTTTCTTT. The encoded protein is CASSLSGATEAFF.

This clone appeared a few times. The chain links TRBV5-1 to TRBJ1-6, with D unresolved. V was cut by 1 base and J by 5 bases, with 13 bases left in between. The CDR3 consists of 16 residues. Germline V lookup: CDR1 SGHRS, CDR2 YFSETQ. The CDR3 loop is CASSLLPPGNNSPLHF. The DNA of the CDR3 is TGCGCCAGCAGCTTGTTGCCTCCGGGGAATAATTCACCCCTCCACTTT.

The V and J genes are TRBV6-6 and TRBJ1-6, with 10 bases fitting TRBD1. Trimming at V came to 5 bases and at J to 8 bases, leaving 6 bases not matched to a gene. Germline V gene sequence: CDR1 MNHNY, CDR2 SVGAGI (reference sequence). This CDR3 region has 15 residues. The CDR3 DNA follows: TGTGCCAGCAGTGCCAAGGGACAGGGGTATTCACCCCTCCACTTT. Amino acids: CASSAKGQGYSPLHF.

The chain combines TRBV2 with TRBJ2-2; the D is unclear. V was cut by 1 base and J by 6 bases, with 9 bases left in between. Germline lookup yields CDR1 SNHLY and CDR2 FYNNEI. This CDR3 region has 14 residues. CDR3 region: CASSEVLSSGELFF. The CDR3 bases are TGTGCCAGCAGTGAAGTCCTCTCCTCCGGGGAGCTGTTTTTT.

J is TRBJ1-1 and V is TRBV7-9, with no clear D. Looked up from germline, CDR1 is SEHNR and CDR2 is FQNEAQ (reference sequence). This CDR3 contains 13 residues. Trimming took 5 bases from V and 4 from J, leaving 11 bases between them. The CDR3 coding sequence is TGTGCCAGCAGCGCAGCAGGTGGCACTGAAGCTTTCTTT. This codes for CASSAAGGTEAFF.